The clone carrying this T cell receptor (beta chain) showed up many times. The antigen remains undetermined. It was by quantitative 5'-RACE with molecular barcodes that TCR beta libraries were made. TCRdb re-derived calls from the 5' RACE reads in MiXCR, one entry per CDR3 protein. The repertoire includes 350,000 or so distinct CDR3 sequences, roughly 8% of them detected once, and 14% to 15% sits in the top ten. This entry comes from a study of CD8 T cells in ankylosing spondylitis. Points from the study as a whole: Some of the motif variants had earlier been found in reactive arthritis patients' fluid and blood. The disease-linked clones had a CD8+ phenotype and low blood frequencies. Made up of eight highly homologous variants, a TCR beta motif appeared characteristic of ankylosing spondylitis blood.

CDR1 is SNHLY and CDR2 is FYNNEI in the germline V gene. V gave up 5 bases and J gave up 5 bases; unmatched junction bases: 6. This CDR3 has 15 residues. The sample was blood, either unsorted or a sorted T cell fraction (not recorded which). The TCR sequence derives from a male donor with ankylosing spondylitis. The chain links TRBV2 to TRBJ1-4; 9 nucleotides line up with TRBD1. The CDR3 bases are TGTGCCAGCAGTCGCCGGGACAGGGAGAATGAAAAACTGTTTTTT. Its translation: CASSRRDRENEKLFF.